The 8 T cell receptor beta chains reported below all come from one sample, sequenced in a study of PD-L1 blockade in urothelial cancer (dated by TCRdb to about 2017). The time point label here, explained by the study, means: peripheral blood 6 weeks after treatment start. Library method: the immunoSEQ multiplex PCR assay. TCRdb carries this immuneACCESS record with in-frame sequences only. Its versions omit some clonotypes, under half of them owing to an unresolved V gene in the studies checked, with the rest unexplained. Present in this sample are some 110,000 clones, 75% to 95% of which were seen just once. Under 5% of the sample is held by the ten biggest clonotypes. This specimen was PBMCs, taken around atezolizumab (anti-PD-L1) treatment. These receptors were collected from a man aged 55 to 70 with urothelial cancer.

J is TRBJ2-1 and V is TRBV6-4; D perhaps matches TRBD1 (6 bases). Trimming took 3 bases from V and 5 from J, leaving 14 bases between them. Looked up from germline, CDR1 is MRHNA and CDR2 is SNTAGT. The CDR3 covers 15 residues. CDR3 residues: CASSEEGELNNEQFF. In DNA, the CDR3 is TGTGCCAGCAGTGAAGAGGGGGAACTAAACAATGAGCAGTTCTTC.

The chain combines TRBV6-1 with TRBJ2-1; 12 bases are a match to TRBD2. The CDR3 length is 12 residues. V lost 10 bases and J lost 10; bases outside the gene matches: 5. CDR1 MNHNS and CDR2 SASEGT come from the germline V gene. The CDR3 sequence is CATSGGVEEQFF. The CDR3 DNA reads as TGTGCCACTAGCGGGGGGGTTGAGGAGCAGTTCTTC.

The CDR3 DNA is TGTGCCAGCAGCAACGAGAGCGGGGGCACAGATACGCAGTATTTT. Translation gives CASSNESGGTDTQYF. The V gene is TRBV2, the J gene TRBJ2-3; 7 bases map to TRBD2. CDR3 length equals 15 residues. The junction had 7 bases not matched to a gene; V was cut back by 6 bases and J by 1 base. The germline gives CDR1 SNHLY, CDR2 FYNNEI. Drawing the rest from reference TRBV2 and TRBJ2-3, the complete variable domain is EPEVTQTPSHQVTQMGQEVILRCVPISNHLYFYWYRQILGQKVEFLVSFYNNEISEKSEIFDDQFSVERPDGSNFTLKIRSTKLEDSAMYFCASSNESGGTDTQYFGPGTRLTVL.

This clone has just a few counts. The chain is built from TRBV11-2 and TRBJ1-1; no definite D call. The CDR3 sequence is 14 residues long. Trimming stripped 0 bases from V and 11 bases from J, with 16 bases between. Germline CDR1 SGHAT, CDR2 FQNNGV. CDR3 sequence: CASSLDIWLFGAFF. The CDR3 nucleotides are TGTGCCAGCAGCTTAGACATCTGGTTATTCGGGGCTTTCTTT.

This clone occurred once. For the CDR3, the DNA is TGTGCCAGCAGGGCCGGCGGGACAGTAACCTACGAGCAGTACTTC. It specifies CASRAGGTVTYEQYF. The chain links TRBV27 to TRBJ2-7, with D possibly TRBD1 on 7 matching bases. Germline CDR1 MNHEY, CDR2 SMNVEV (reference sequence). The CDR3 has 15 residues. The V gene lost 6 bases and the J gene lost 2 bases, with 17 bases spanning the gap.

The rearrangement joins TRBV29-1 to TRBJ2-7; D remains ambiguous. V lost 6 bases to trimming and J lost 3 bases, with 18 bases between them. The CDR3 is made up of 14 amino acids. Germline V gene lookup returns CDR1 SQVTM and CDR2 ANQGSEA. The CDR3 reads CSVITEPPNYEQYF. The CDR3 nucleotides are TGCAGCGTCATTACAGAGCCCCCGAACTACGAGCAGTACTTC.

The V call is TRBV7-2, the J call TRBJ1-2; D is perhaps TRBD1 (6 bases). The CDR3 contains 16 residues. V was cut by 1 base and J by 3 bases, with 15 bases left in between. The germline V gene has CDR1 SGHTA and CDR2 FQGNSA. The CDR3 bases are TGTGCCAGCAGCTTAGTAAGAATAAGGACAGACTATGGCTACACCTTC. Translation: CASSLVRIRTDYGYTF.

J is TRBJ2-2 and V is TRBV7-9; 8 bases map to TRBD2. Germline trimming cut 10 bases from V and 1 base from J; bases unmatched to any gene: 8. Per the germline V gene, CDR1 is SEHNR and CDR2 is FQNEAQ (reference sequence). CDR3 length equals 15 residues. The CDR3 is CATFSAGGNTGELFF. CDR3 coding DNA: TGTGCCACCTTCTCTGCGGGGGGGAACACCGGGGAGCTGTTTTTT.